The present T cell receptor beta chain was sequenced within a study of T cell clones after liver transplantation. The V end lost 0 bases, the J end lost 0 bases, and 6 bases lay between the germline ends. The CDR3 length is 15 residues. Germline V gives CDR1 MNHEY, CDR2 SVGAGI. Only in-frame clones appear in the TCRdb table, and some are missing; sequencing was by immunoSEQ multiplex PCR. The sample consists of roughly 120,000 clones, roughly nine tenths of them appearing once. The receptor comes from a human patient who received a liver transplant. Part of the T cell pool may stem from the graft donor. The sequencing here drew on CD4+ T cells from blood, taken 12 months after liver transplant. The chain has TRBV6-5 and TRBJ1-3, with D possibly being TRBD1 (5 bases). CDR3 DNA: TGTGCCAGCAGTTACTCCGGGGGCTCTGGAAACACCATATATTTT. Encoded protein: CASSYSGGSGNTIYF.